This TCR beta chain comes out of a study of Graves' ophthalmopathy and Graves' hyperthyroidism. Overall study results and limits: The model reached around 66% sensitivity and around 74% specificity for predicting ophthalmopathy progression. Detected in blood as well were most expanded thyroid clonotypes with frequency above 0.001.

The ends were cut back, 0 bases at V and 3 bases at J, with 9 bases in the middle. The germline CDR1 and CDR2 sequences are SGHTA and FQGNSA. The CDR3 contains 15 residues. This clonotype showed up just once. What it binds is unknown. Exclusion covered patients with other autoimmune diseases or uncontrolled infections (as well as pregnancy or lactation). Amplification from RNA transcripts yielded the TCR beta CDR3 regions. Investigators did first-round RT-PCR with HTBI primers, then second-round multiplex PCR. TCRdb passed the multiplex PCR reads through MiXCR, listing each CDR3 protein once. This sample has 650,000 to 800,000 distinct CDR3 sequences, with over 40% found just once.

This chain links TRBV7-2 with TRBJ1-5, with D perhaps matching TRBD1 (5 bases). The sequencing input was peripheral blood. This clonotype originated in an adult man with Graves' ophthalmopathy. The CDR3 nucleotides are TGTGCCAGCAGCTTAGCGGAGGGGCCCAATCAGCCCCAGCATTTT. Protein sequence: CASSLAEGPNQPQHF.